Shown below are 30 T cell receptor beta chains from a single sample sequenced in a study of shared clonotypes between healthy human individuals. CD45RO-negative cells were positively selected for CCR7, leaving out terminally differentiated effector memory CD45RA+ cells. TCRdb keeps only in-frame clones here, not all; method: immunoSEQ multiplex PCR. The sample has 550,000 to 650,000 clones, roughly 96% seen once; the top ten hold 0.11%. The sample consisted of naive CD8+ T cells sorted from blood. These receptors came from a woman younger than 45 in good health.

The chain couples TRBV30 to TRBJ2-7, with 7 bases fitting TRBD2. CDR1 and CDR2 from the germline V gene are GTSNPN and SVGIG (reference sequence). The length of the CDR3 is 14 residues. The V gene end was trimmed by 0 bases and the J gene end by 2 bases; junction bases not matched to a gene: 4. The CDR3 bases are TGTGCCTGGAGTGTAAGGGAGGGTGCCTACGAGCAGTACTTC. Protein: CAWSVREGAYEQYF.

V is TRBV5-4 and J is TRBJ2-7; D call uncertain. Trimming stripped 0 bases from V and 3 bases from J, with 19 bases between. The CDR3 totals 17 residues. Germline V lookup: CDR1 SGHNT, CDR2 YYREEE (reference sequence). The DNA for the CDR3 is TGTGCCAGCAGCTTGGAGCCGGAAATGGGCTCCCGCTACGAGCAGTACTTC. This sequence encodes CASSLEPEMGSRYEQYF. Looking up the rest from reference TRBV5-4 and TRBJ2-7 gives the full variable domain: ETGVTQSPTHLIKTRGQQVTLRCSSQSGHNTVSWYQQALGQGPQFIFQYYREEENGRGNFPPRFSGLQFPNYSSELNVNALELDDSALYLCASSLEPEMGSRYEQYFGPGTRLTVT.

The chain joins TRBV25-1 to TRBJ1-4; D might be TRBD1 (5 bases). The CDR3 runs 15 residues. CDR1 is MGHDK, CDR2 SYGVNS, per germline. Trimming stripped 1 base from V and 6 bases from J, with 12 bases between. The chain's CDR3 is CASSEWGTNYEKLFF. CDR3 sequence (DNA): TGTGCCAGCAGTGAATGGGGGACTAATTATGAAAAACTGTTTTTT.

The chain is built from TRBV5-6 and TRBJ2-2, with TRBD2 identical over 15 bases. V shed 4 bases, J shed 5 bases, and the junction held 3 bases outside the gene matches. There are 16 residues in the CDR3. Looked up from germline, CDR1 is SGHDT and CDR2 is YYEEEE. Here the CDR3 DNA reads TGTGCCAGCAGCCCGGGACTAGCGGGAGGAACCGGGGAGCTGTTTTTT. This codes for CASSPGLAGGTGELFF.

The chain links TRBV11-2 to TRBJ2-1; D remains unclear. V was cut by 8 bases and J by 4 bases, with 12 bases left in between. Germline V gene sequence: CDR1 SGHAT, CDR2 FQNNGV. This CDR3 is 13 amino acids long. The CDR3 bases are TGTGCCAGCCGGACCCGCGGTTACAATGAGCAGTTCTTC. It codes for CASRTRGYNEQFF.

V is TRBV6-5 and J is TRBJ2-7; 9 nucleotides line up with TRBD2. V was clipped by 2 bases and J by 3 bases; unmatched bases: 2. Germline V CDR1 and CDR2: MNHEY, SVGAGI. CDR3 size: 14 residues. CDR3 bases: TGTGCCAGCAGTTACGCTAGCGGGAACTACGAGCAGTACTTC. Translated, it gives CASSYASGNYEQYF.

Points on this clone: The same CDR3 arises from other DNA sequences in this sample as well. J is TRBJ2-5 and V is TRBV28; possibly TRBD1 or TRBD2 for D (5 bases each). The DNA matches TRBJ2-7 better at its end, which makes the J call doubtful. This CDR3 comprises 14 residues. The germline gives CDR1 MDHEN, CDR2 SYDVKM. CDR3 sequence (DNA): TGTGCCAGCAGTTTAGCCGGGACCTCCTACGAGCAGTACTTC. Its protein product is CASSLAGTSYEQYF.

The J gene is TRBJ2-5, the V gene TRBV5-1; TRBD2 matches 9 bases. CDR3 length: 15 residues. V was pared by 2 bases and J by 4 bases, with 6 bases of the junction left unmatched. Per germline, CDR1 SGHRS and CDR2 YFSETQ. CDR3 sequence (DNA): TGCGCCAGCAGCTTTCGCCAGCGGGAGGCAGAGACCCAGTACTTC. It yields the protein CASSFRQREAETQYF.

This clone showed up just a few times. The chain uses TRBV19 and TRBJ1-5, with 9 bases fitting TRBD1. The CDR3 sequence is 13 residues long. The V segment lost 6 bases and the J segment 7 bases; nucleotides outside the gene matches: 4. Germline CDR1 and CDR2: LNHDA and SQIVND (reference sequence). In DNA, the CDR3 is TGTGCCAGTAGGGGGACAGGGAGACAGCCCCAGCATTTT. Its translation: CASRGTGRQPQHF.

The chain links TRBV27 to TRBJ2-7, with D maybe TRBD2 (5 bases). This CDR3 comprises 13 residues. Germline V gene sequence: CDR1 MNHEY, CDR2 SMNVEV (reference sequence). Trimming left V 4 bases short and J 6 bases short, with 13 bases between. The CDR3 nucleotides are TGTGCCAGCAGTTCACTACTAGTTGGCGAGCAGTACTTC. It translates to CASSSLLVGEQYF.

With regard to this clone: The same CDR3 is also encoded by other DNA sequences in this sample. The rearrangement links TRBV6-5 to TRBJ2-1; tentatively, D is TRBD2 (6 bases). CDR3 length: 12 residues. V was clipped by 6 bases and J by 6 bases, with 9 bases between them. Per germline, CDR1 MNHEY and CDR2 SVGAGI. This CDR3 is CASRDYSNEQFF. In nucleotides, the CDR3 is TGTGCCAGCAGGGACTACAGCAATGAGCAGTTCTTC.

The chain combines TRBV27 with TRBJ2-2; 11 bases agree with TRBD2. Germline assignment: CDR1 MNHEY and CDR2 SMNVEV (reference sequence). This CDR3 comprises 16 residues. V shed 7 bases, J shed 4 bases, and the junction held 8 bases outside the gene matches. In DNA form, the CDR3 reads TGTGCCAGCACCCTACTAGCGGGAGAAGGCACCGGGGAGCTGTTTTTT. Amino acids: CASTLLAGEGTGELFF.

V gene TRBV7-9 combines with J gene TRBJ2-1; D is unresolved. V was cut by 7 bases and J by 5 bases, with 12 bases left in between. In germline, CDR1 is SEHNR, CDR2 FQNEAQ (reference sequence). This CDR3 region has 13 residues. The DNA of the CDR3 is TGTGCCAGCACCCTTCTTGGCCACAATGAGCAGTTCTTC. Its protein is CASTLLGHNEQFF.

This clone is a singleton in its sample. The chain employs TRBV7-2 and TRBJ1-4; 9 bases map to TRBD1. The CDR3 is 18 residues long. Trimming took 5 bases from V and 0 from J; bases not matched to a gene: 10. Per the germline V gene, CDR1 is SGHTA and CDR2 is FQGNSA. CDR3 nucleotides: TGTGCCAGCAGCCTGACGAGGAGACAGGGGGCAACTAATGAAAAACTGTTTTTT. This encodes CASSLTRRQGATNEKLFF. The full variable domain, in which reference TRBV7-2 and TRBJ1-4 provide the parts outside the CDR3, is GAGVSQSPSNKVTEKGKDVELRCDPISGHTALYWYRQSLGQGLEFLIYFQGNSAPDKSGLPSDRFSAERTGGSVSTLTIQRTQQEDSAVYLCASSLTRRQGATNEKLFFGSGTQLSVL.

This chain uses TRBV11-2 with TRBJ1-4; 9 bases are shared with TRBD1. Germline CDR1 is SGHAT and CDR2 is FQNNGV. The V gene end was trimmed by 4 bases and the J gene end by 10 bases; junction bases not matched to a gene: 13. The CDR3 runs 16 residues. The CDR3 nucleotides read TGTGCCAGCAGCTCAACCGTACAGGGGGCCGAGGGAAAACTGTTTTTT. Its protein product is CASSSTVQGAEGKLFF.

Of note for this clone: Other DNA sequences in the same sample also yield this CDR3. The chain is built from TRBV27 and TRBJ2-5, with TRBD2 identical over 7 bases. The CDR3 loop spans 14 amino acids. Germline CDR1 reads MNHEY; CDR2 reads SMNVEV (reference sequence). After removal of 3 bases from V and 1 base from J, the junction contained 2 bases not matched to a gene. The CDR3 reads CASSLSGTQETQYF. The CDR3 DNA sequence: TGTGCCAGCAGTTTGAGCGGGACCCAAGAGACCCAGTACTTC.

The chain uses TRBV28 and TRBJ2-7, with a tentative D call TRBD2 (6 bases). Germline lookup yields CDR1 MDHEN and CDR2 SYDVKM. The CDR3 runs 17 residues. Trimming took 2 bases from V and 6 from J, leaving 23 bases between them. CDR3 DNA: TGTGCCAGCAGTTTAACCCCGGCGGGGTATTCGGGTGGCGAGCAGTACTTC. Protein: CASSLTPAGYSGGEQYF.

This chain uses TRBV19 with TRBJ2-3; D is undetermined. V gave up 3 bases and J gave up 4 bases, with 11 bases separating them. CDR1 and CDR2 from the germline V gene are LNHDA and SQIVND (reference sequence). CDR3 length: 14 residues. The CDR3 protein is CASSIVLRSDTQYF. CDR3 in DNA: TGTGCCAGTAGTATCGTCCTGCGTTCAGATACGCAGTATTTT.

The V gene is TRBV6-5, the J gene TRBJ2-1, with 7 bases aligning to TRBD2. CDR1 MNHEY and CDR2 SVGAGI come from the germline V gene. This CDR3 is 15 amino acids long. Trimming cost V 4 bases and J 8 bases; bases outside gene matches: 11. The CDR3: CASSSQGGSFDEQFF. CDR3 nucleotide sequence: TGTGCCAGCAGTTCCCAGGGCGGGAGTTTCGATGAGCAGTTCTTC.

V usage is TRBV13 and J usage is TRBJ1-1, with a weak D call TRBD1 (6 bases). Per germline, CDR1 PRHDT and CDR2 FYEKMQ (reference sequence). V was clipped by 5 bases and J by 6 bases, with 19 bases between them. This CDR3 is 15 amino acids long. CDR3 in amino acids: CASSPLGALGPEAFF. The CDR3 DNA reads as TGTGCCAGCAGCCCTCTGGGGGCCCTGGGCCCTGAAGCTTTCTTT.

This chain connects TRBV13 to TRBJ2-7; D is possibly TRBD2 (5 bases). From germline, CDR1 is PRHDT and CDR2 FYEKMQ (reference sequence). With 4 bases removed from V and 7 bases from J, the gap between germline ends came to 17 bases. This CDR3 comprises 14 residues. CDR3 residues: CASSYTRGVREQYF. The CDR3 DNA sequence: TGTGCCAGCAGCTACACCCGGGGAGTAAGGGAGCAGTACTTC.

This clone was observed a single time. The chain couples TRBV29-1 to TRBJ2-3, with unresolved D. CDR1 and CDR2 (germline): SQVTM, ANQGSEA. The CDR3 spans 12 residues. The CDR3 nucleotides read TGCACCACCTCCGGATCCACAGATACGCAGTATTTT. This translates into CTTSGSTDTQYF.

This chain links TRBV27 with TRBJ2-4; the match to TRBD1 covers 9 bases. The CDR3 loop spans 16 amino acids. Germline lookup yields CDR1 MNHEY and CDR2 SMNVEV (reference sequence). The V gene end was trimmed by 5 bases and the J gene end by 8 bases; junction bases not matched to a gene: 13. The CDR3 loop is CASSANRGRFLDIQYF. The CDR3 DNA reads TGTGCCAGCAGTGCCAACAGGGGGCGTTTCTTGGACATTCAGTACTTC.

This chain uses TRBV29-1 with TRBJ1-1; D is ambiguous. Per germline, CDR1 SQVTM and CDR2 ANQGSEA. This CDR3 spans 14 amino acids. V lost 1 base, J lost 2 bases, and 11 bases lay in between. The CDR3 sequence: CSVEVGQFNTEAFF. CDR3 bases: TGCAGCGTTGAAGTTGGGCAGTTTAACACTGAAGCTTTCTTT.

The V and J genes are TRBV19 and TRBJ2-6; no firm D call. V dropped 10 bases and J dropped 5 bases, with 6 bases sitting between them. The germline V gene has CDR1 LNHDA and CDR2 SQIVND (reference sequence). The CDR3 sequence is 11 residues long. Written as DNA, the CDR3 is TGTGCCATACCCCGGGCCAACGTCCTGACTTTC. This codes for CAIPRANVLTF.

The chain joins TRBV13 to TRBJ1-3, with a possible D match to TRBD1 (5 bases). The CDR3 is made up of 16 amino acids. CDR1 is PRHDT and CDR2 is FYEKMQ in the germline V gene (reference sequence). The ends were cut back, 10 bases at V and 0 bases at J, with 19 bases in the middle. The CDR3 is CATRGTDLSSGNTIYF. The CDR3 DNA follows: TGTGCCACACGCGGGACCGACCTTTCCTCTGGAAACACCATATATTTT.

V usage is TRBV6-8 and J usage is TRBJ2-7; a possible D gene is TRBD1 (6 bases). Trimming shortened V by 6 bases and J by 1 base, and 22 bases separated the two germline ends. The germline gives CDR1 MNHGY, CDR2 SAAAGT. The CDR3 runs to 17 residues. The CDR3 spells CASSPALTGLASYEQYF. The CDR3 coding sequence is TGTGCCAGCAGCCCAGCCCTGACAGGCTTGGCGTCCTACGAGCAGTACTTC.

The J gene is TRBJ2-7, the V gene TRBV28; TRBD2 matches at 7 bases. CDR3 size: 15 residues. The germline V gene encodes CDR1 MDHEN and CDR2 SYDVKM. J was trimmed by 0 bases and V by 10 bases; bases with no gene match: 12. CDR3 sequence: CATDPASGTSYEQYF. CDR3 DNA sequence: TGTGCCACCGATCCCGCTAGCGGAACCTCCTACGAGCAGTACTTC. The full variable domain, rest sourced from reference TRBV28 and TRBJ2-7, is DVKVTQSSRYLVKRTGEKVFLECVQDMDHENMFWYRQDPGLGLRLIYFSYDVKMKEKGDIPEGYSVSREKKERFSLILESASTNQTSMYLCATDPASGTSYEQYFGPGTRLTVT.

For the CDR3, the DNA is TGTGCCAGCAGAATAGGACAGGGGGCTGGTCAGCCCCAGCATTTT. Its protein is CASRIGQGAGQPQHF. The rearrangement joins TRBV7-3 to TRBJ1-5; 11 positions agree with TRBD1. The germline gives CDR1 SGHTA, CDR2 FQGTGA. With V trimmed by 6 bases and J by 6 bases, 7 bases remained unmatched. The CDR3 extends over 15 amino acids.

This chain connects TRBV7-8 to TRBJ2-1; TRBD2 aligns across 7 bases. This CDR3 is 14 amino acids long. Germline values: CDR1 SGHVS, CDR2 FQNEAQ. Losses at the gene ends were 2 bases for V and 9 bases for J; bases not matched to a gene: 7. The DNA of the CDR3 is TGTGCCAGCAGCTTATTAGTGGGCGGGAGTGAGCAGTTCTTC. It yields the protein CASSLLVGGSEQFF.